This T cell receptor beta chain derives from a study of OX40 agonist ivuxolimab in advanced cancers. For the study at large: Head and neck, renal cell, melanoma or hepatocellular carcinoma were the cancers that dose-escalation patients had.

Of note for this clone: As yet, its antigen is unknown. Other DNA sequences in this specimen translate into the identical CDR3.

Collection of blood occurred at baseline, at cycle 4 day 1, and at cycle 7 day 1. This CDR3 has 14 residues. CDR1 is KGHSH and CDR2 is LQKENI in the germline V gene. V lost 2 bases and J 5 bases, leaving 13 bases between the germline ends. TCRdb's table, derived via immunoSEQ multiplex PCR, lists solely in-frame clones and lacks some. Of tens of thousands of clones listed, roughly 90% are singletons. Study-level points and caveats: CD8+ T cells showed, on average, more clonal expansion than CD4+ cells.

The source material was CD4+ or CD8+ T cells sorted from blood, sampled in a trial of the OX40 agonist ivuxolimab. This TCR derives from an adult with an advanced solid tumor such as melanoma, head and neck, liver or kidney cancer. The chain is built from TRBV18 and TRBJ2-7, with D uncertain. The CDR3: CASSPRVGSNEQYF. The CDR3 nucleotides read TGTGCCAGCTCACCAAGGGTGGGTTCCAACGAGCAGTACTTC.